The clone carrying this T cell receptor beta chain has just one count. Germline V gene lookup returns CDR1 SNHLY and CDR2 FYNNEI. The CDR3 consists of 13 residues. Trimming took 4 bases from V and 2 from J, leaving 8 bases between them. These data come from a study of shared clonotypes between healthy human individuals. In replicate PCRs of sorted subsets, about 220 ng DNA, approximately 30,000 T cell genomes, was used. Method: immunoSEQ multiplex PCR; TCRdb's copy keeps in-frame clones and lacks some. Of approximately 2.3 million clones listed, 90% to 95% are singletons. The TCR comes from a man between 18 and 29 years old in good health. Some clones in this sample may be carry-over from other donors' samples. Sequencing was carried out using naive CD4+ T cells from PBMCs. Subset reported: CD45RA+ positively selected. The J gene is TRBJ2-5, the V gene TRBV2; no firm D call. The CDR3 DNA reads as TGTGCCAGCAGTGCTGAGACACAAGAGACCCAGTACTTC. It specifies CASSAETQETQYF. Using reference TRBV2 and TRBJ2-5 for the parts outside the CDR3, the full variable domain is EPEVTQTPSHQVTQMGQEVILRCVPISNHLYFYWYRQILGQKVEFLVSFYNNEISEKSEIFDDQFSVERPDGSNFTLKIRSTKLEDSAMYFCASSAETQETQYFGPGTRLLVL.